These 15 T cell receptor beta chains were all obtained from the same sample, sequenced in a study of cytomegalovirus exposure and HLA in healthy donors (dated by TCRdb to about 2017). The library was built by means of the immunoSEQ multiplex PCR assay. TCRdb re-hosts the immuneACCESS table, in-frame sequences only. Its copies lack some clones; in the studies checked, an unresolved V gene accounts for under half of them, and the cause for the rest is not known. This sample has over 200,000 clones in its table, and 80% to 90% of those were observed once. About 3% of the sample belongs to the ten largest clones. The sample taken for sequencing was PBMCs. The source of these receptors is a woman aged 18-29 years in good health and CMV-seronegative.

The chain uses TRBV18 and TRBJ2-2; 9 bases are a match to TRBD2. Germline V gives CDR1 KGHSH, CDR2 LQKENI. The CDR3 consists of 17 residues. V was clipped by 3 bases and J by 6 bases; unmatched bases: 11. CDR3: CASSPRLAEALAGELFF. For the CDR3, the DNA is TGTGCCAGCTCACCCAGACTAGCGGAGGCGCTCGCCGGGGAGCTGTTTTTT.

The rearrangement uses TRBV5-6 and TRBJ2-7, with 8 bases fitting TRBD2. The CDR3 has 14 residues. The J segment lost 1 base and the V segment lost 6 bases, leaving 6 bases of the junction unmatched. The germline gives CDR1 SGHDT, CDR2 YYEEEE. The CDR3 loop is CASTSGTRSYEQYF. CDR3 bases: TGTGCCAGCACCTCCGGGACTAGGTCCTACGAGCAGTACTTC.

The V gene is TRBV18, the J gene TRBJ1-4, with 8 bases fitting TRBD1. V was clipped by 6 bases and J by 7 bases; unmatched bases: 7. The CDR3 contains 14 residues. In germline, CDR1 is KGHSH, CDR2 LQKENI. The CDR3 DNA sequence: TGTGCCAGCTCGCGCGACAGGGGCATTGAAAAACTGTTTTTT. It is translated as CASSRDRGIEKLFF. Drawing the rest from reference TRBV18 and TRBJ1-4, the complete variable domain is NAGVMQNPRHLVRRRGQEARLRCSPMKGHSHVYWYRQLPEEGLKFMVYLQKENIIDESGMPKERFSAEFPKEGPSILRIQQVVRGDSAAYFCASSRDRGIEKLFFGSGTQLSVL.

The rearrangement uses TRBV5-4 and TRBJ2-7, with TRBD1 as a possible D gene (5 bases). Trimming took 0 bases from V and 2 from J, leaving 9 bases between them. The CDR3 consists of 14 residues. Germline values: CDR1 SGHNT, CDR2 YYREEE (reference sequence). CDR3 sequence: CASSLETDPYEQYF. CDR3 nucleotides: TGTGCCAGCAGCTTGGAGACAGATCCCTACGAGCAGTACTTC.

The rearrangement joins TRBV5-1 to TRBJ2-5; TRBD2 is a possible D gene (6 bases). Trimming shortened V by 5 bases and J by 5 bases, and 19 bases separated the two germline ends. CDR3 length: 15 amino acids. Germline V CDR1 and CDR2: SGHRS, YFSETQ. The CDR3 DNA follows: TGCGCCAGCAGTCGAGCAACGGGGACTCGGGAGACCCAGTACTTC. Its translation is CASSRATGTRETQYF.

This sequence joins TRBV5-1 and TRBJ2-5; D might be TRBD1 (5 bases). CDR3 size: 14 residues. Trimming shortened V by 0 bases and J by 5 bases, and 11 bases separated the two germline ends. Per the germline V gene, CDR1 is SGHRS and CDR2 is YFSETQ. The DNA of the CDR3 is TGCGCCAGCAGCTTGGTCCAGGGTGGCGAGACCCAGTACTTC. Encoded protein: CASSLVQGGETQYF.

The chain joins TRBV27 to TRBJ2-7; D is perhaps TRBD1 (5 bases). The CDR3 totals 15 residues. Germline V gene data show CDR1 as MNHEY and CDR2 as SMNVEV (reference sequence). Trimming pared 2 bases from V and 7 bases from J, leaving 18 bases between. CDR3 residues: CASSLIGSGPWEQYF. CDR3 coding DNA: TGTGCCAGCAGTTTAATCGGGTCAGGGCCTTGGGAGCAGTACTTC.

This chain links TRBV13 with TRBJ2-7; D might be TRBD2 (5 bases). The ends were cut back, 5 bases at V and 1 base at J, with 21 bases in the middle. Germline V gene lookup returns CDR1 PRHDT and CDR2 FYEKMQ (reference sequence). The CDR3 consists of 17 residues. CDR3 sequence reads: CASSLRRPSLRSYEQYF. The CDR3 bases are TGTGCCAGCAGCCTCCGACGACCTAGCCTCCGTTCCTACGAGCAGTACTTC.

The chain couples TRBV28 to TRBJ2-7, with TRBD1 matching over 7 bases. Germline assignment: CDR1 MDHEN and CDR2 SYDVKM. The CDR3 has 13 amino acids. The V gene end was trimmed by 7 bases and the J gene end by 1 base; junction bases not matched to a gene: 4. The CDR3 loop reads CASTPGQSYEQYF. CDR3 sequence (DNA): TGTGCCAGCACCCCGGGACAGTCCTACGAGCAGTACTTC.

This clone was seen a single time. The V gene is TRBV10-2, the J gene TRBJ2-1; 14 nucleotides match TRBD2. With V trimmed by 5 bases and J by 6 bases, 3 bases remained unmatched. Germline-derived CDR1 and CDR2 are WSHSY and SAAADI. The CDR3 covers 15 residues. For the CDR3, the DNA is TGCGCCAGCAGTCTCGGACTAGCGGGGGGCAATGAGCAGTTCTTC. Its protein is CASSLGLAGGNEQFF.

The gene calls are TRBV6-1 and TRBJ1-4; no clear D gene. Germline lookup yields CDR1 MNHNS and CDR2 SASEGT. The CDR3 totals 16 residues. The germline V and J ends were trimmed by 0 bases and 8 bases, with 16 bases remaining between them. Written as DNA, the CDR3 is TGTGCCAGCAGTGAAGCCTCAGTCCGGACTGGGGAAAAACTGTTTTTT. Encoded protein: CASSEASVRTGEKLFF.

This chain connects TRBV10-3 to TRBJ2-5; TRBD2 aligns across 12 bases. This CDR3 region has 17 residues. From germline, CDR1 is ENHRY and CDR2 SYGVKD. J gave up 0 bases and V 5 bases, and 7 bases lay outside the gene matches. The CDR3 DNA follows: TGTGCCATCAGTCGGACTAGCGGGACTCGATACCAAGAGACCCAGTACTTC. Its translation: CAISRTSGTRYQETQYF.

CDR3 amino acids: CASSVTDSSAGANVLTF. In DNA, the CDR3 is TGTGCCAGCAGCGTGACGGACTCCTCAGCTGGGGCCAACGTCCTGACTTTC. The V gene is TRBV9, the J gene TRBJ2-6; maybe TRBD2 (5 bases). CDR1 and CDR2 (germline): SGDLS, YYNGEE. This CDR3 contains 17 residues. V was trimmed by 2 bases and J by 2 bases, leaving 14 bases between them.

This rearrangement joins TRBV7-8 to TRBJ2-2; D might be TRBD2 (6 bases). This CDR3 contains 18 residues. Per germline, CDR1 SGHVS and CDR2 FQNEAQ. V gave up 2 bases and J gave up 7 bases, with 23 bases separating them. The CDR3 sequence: CASSLLLTKGGVFGELFF. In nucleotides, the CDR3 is TGTGCCAGCAGCTTACTTTTGACCAAGGGCGGGGTATTCGGGGAGCTGTTTTTT.

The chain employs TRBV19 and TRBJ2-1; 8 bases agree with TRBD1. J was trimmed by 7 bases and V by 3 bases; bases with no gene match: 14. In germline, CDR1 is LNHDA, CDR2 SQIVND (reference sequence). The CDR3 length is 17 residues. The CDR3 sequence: CASSMGGRGRPNNEQFF. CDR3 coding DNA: TGTGCCAGTAGTATGGGCGGCAGGGGGCGACCCAATAATGAGCAGTTCTTC.